A selection of T cell receptor beta chains follows, all from one sample in a study of neoadjuvant anti-PD-1 for oral cavity cancer. Profiling relied on immunoSEQ multiplex PCR, and the TCRdb table lists in-frame clones only, not all of them. The table includes 55,000 to 80,000 clones, 65% to 85% detected once. Source: PBMCs, taken before nivolumab (anti-PD-1) treatment. The source is a person between 40 and 79 years old with oral cavity squamous cell carcinoma. CDR3s include the opening cysteine and the closing phenylalanine or tryptophan. The D gene is left open where the match is weak. Clone size is shown for a subset of rows, as once, few, many or a class of expanded clone.

clone size	V gene	J gene	D gene	CDR3 DNA	CDR3 protein
once	TRBV27	TRBJ1-1	NA	TGTGCCAGCAGTTCTCACCGCGACAGACACACTGAAGCTTTCTTT	CASSSHRDRHTEAFF
NA	TRBV5-1	TRBJ2-3	NA	TGCGCCAGCACAAACGGGCAACCCACAGATACGCAGTATTTT	CASTNGQPTDTQYF
NA	TRBV5-1	TRBJ2-2	NA	TGCGCCAGCAGCTTCCCGCTGGGGGAGCTGTTTTTT	CASSFPLGELFF
NA	TRBV15	TRBJ2-7	NA	TGTGCCACCAGCAGAGACCCCAAACACGTATTCGGGGAGCAGTACTTC	CATSRDPKHVFGEQYF
NA	TRBV30	TRBJ1-4	NA	TGTGCCTGGAGTGAAGGGACGGACGAAAAACTGTTTTTT	CAWSEGTDEKLFF
NA	TRBV27	TRBJ1-4	NA	TGTGCCAGCAGTCTCAGACCCAATGAAAAACTGTTTTTT	CASSLRPNEKLFF
NA	TRBV13	TRBJ1-4	TRBD1	TGTGCCAGCAGCACGGGACAGGGGATTGAAAAACTGTTTTTT	CASSTGQGIEKLFF
NA	TRBV27	TRBJ2-2	TRBD2	TGTGCCAGCAGACTCATAGCTAGCGGCCTCACCGGGGAGCTGTTTTTT	CASRLIASGLTGELFF
NA	TRBV11-2	TRBJ1-1	NA	TGTGCCAGCAGCAACGGACTGGCTGGCGCTTTCTTT	CASSNGLAGAFF
NA	TRBV6-6	TRBJ2-1	NA	TGTGCCAGCAGATGGTTTTTCCTATCAAGTGAGCAGTTCTTC	CASRWFFLSSEQFF
NA	TRBV6-5	TRBJ1-5	NA	TGTGCCAGCAGGCGCACAGGGTCGTCACAGCCCCAGCATTTT	CASRRTGSSQPQHF
NA	TRBV7-2	TRBJ2-3	TRBD1	TGTGCCAGCAGCGATTGGGACAGTGGCTTCGACACGCAGTATTTT	CASSDWDSGFDTQYF
NA	TRBV6-5	TRBJ2-7	TRBD2	TGTGCCAGCACCTCTATAGGACTAGTGGGTTACGAGCAGTACTTC	CASTSIGLVGYEQYF
once	TRBV28	TRBJ1-2	TRBD1	TGTGCCAGCAGTCTTTTGGACAGGGACGCCCGGGGCTACACCTTC	CASSLLDRDARGYTF
NA	TRBV9	TRBJ2-1	NA	TGTGCCAGCGGGCAGGGCCGTGAGCAGTTCTTC	CASGQGREQFF
NA	TRBV15	TRBJ1-2	NA	TGTGCCACCAGCAGAGGGGGTAGGGATAACTATGGCTACACCTTC	CATSRGGRDNYGYTF
NA	TRBV30	TRBJ1-1	NA	TGTGCCTGGAATTTCCCCCGGGAAAGGGACGGCACTGAAGCTTTCTTT	CAWNFPRERDGTEAFF
NA	TRBV4-2	TRBJ2-1	TRBD2	TGTGCCAGCAGCCCCGGGACTAGCGGGAGAATCAATGAGCAGTTCTTC	CASSPGTSGRINEQFF
NA	TRBV6-5	TRBJ1-1	NA	TGTGCCAGCAGTTGGGGATGGAACACTGAAGCTTTCTTT	CASSWGWNTEAFF
NA	TRBV29-1	TRBJ2-7	TRBD1	TGCAGCGTGGGGACCGGGACAGGGACCTACGAGCAGTACTTC	CSVGTGTGTYEQYF
NA	TRBV29-1	TRBJ2-4	NA	TGCAGCGTTGCTCGGACAGACCAAAACATTCAGTACTTC	CSVARTDQNIQYF
few	TRBV7-9	TRBJ1-5	TRBD1	TGTGCCAGCAGCGACGGACAGGGGGGCAATCAGCCCCAGCATTTT	CASSDGQGGNQPQHF
NA	TRBV19	TRBJ1-1	TRBD1	TGTGCCAGTAGTATAGATCGCGGGACAGTGAACACTGAAGCTTTCTTT	CASSIDRGTVNTEAFF
NA	TRBV5-1	TRBJ2-1	NA	TGCGCCAGCAGCTTGTACAGGAGTGGGTACAATGAGCAGTTCTTC	CASSLYRSGYNEQFF
NA	TRBV27	TRBJ2-1	NA	TGTGCCAGCAGTTTAGGACGGGACCTATTATACAATGAGCAGTTCTTC	CASSLGRDLLYNEQFF
NA	TRBV19	TRBJ1-5	NA	TGTGCCAGTAGTATAGGAGGGACCGGCAATCAGCCCCAGCATTTT	CASSIGGTGNQPQHF
NA	TRBV6-5	TRBJ1-2	NA	TGTGCCAGCAGTTACACCAAGACGCTTGTGTATGGCTACACCTTC	CASSYTKTLVYGYTF
NA	TRBV6-5	TRBJ1-2	NA	TGTGCCAGCAGTTACTCGATCGGGGCGGTTAACTATGGCTACACCTTC	CASSYSIGAVNYGYTF
NA	TRBV5-4	TRBJ2-5	NA	TGTGCCAGCAGCCGGGACACCCAAGAGACCCAGTACTTC	CASSRDTQETQYF
NA	TRBV5-4	TRBJ2-6	NA	TGTGCCAGCAGCTCTGCCAGTTTTTGGGGGGCCAACGTCCTGACTTTC	CASSSASFWGANVLTF